This T cell receptor (beta chain) came from a study of blood T cell repertoires in COVID-19. Study information: Acute and convalescent COVID-19 specimens originated in the United States, Italy and Spain. PBMCs, B-cell-depleted T cells, or T cells were the source of the cDNA or gDNA that made up the material.

Original analysis: Nucleated cell counts were estimated from reference gene primer amplification. Produced via immunoSEQ multiplex PCR; TCRdb's table is partial and in-frame only. Clonal size and the V and J genes are those of that table, whereas D and trimming came from the DNA. The sample carries about 83,000 clones, about 84% recorded once. This clone was seen only a few times. V lost 4 bases and J 2 bases, leaving 14 bases between the germline ends. The germline gives CDR1 MNHEY, CDR2 SMNVEV (reference sequence). The CDR3 sequence is 15 residues long. Source material: peripheral blood. This chain uses TRBV27 with TRBJ1-2; D uncertain. The TCR sequence derives from a man aged 50 or older with active COVID-19. In DNA, the CDR3 is TGTGCCAGCAGTTCCCAGGAAGCGGGGAACTATGGCTACACCTTC. Protein: CASSSQEAGNYGYTF.